This is a list of T cell receptor beta chains from one sample in a study of a mutant IDH1 vaccine in newly diagnosed glioma. Generated by immunoSEQ multiplex PCR, the TCRdb table keeps only in-frame clones and is missing some. The sample consists of some 64,000 clones, around 80% of them appearing once. Which antigens these TCRs recognize remains unknown. The source material was PBMCs, sampled from a glioma patient whose treatment included an IDH1 peptide vaccine. The receptors here all came from a man aged 45-60 years with glioma. CDR3s include the opening cysteine and the closing phenylalanine or tryptophan. Fields, in order: J gene, clone size, D gene, V gene, CDR3 protein, CDR3 DNA. The D gene is left open where the match is weak. A row's size may be missing; if present it is once, few, many or a size class.

TRBJ2-3	once	NA	TRBV7-2	CASSWRSTDTQYF	TGTGCCAGCAGCTGGCGATCCACAGATACGCAGTATTTT
TRBJ2-3	NA	NA	TRBV14	CASSQVGGQAYTQYF	TGTGCCAGCAGCCAAGTTGGGGGGCAAGCATATACGCAGTATTTT
TRBJ1-5	NA	NA	TRBV10-3	CAIRASTEEGQPQHF	TGTGCCATCAGGGCTTCGACGGAGGAAGGTCAGCCCCAGCATTTT
TRBJ1-5	NA	NA	TRBV2	CASRGDGLSNQPQHF	TGTGCCAGCAGGGGGGACGGTCTTAGCAATCAGCCCCAGCATTTT
TRBJ2-1	NA	TRBD2	TRBV6-6	CASRAGTNSYNEQFF	TGTGCCAGCAGGGCCGGGACTAACTCCTACAATGAGCAGTTCTTC
TRBJ1-1	NA	NA	TRBV28	CASSFPRWAEAFF	TGTGCCAGCAGTTTCCCACGGTGGGCTGAAGCTTTCTTT
TRBJ2-1	NA	NA	TRBV6-6	CASSYSSMSSYNEQFF	TGTGCCAGCAGTTACTCGAGCATGAGCTCCTACAATGAGCAGTTCTTC
TRBJ2-1	NA	NA	TRBV30	CAWNSIGPGSNEQFF	TGTGCCTGGAACTCTATAGGACCGGGCTCGAATGAGCAGTTCTTC
TRBJ1-1	once	NA	TRBV5-6	CASSLAGQGAEAFF	TGTGCCAGCAGCTTGGCCGGGCAGGGAGCTGAAGCTTTCTTT
TRBJ2-3	NA	TRBD2	TRBV18	CASSPEGLAGVGDTQYF	TGTGCCAGCTCACCAGAAGGACTAGCGGGAGTAGGTGATACGCAGTATTTT
TRBJ1-6	NA	TRBD1	TRBV19	CASSVGQANSPLHF	TGTGCCAGTAGTGTCGGACAGGCAAATTCACCCCTCCACTTT